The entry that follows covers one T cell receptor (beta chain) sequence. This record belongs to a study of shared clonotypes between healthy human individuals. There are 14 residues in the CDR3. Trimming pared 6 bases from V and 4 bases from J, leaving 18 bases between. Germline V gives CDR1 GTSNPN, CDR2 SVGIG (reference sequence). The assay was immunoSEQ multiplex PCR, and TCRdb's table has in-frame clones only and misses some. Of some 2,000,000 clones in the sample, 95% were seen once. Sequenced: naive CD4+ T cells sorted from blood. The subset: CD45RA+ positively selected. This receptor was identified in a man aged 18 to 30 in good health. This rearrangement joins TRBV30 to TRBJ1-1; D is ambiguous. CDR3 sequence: CACPRGHSSTEAFF. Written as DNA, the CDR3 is TGTGCCTGCCCACGCGGGCACTCGAGCACTGAAGCTTTCTTT.